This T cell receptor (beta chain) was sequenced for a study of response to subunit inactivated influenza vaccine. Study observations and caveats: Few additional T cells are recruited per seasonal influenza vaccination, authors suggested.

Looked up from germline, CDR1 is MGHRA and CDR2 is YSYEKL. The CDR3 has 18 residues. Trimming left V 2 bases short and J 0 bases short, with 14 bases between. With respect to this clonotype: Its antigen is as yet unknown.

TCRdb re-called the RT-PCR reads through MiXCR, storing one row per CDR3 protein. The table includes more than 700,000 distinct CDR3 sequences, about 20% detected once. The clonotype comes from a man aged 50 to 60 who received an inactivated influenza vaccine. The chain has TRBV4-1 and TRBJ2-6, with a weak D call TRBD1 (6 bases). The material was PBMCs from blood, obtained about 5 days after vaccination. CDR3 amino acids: CASSQTWTVRSGANVLTF. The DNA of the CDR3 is TGCGCCAGCAGCCAAACTTGGACAGTTCGCTCTGGGGCCAACGTCCTGACTTTC.